This is a list of T cell receptor beta chains from one sample in a study of regulatory T cells in long-lasting Graves disease. In TCRdb, the multiplex PCR reads were re-called with MiXCR into one record per CDR3 protein. The top ten hold 20% to 25% of the sample, which has about 530,000 distinct CDR3 sequences, about 16% seen once. These same data were also listed under a study on T cells in Graves' hyperthyroidism and ophthalmopathy.

The sample was peripheral blood mononuclear cells (PBMCs), taken at new diagnosis, from a patient treated with antithyroid drugs. Receptor source: a woman aged 40-65 years with Graves disease. CDR3s leave out the opening cysteine and the closing phenylalanine or tryptophan. Not every row has a clone size; where given, it reads once, few, many or a size class.

size: few
V: TRBV19
length: 14
J: TRBJ2-5
CDR3: ASSSLSGHLQETQY

size: many
V: TRBV11-2
length: 12
J: TRBJ2-3
CDR3: ASSPGTSANRQY

size: few
V: TRBV10-1
length: 12
J: TRBJ1-5
CDR3: ASSEAEILQPQH

size: few
V: TRBV19
length: 14
J: TRBJ1-5
CDR3: ASSIPTGSYNQPQH

size: many
V: TRBV5-1
length: 15
J: TRBJ2-7
CDR3: ASSSGLAGGVPYEQY

size: many
V: TRBV30
length: 12
J: TRBJ2-1
CDR3: AWSFLRTLNEQF

size: many
V: TRBV9
length: 13
J: TRBJ2-1
CDR3: ASSVKGSSYNEQF

size: NA
V: TRBV10-3
length: 11
J: TRBJ1-3
CDR3: AIRDEAGNTIY

size: NA
V: TRBV6-2/TRBV6-3
length: 14
J: TRBJ2-2
CDR3: ASSERWGLYTGELF

size: NA
V: TRBV7-2
length: 14
J: TRBJ2-3
CDR3: ASSLAGGVSTDTQY

size: few
V: TRBV2
length: 11
J: TRBJ1-4
CDR3: ASSEGDNEKLF

size: NA
V: TRBV3-1
length: 14
J: TRBJ1-4
CDR3: ASSQDRVVINEKLF

size: many
V: TRBV2
length: 12
J: TRBJ2-1
CDR3: ASSESAFYNEQF

size: few
V: TRBV29-1
length: 9
J: TRBJ1-2
CDR3: SAEILNGYT

size: few
V: TRBV28
length: 14
J: TRBJ1-4
CDR3: ASSSPVWGQNEKLF

size: many
V: TRBV5-1
length: 18
J: TRBJ2-1
CDR3: ASSRRLIAGGSISYNEQF

size: many
V: TRBV11-2
length: 13
J: NA
CDR3: ASSHGGVGHETQY

size: few
V: TRBV5-5
length: 12
J: TRBJ2-5
CDR3: ASSPKSYQETQY

size: few
V: TRBV6-5
length: 14
J: TRBJ2-1
CDR3: ASSYSYKGARGEQF

size: many
V: TRBV28
length: 14
J: TRBJ2-5
CDR3: ASSPFRLALQETQY

size: NA
V: TRBV12-3/TRBV12-4
length: 13
J: TRBJ1-6
CDR3: ASSRSSSYNSPLH

size: few
V: TRBV10-1
length: 11
J: TRBJ1-3
CDR3: ASSDPPGNTIY

size: few
V: TRBV29-1
length: 10
J: TRBJ2-7
CDR3: SVAPSDYEQY

size: NA
V: TRBV6-1
length: 13
J: TRBJ2-5
CDR3: ASSPRTVLKETQY

size: many
V: TRBV3-1
length: 13
J: TRBJ2-1
CDR3: ASSQPRGAGDEQF

size: NA
V: TRBV27
length: 16
J: TRBJ1-2
CDR3: ASSSGVAGGSRASGYT

size: many
V: TRBV6-1
length: 13
J: TRBJ1-4
CDR3: ASRGQAPINEKLF

size: many
V: TRBV20-1
length: 11
J: TRBJ2-5
CDR3: SATPGATETQY

size: many
V: TRBV28
length: 12
J: TRBJ1-5
CDR3: ASSSGTGNQPQH

size: once
V: TRBV2
length: 15
J: TRBJ2-7
CDR3: ASTLSGLAGRSYEQY

size: NA
V: TRBV5-1
length: 13
J: TRBJ1-6
CDR3: ASSLGEGGGSPLH

size: many
V: TRBV28
length: 12
J: TRBJ1-5
CDR3: ASSFTGSNQPQH

size: many
V: TRBV12-3/TRBV12-4
length: 12
J: TRBJ2-1
CDR3: ASSFEVGRGEQF

size: many
V: TRBV5-5
length: 11
J: TRBJ1-5
CDR3: ASSLGIGQPQH

size: NA
V: TRBV6-4
length: 11
J: TRBJ2-2
CDR3: ASRAQETGELF

size: many
V: TRBV3-1
length: 13
J: TRBJ1-1
CDR3: ASSQDRRVYTEAF

size: NA
V: TRBV11-1
length: 17
J: TRBJ1-2
CDR3: ASSHPLQEGKGENYGYT

size: few
V: TRBV6-1
length: 13
J: TRBJ2-2
CDR3: ASSSGTVNTGELF